This T cell receptor beta chain was obtained from a study of T cells in Graves' hyperthyroidism and ophthalmopathy. Many counts were recorded for this clonotype. This CDR3 is 15 amino acids long. V was pared by 4 bases and J by 4 bases, with 13 bases between. The V gene's germline CDR1 is MGHRA and CDR2 YSYEKL. Diagnoses were made from clinical symptoms, serum measures (thyroxine and TRAb), thyroid ultrasound and orbital computed tomography. Approximately 9.3 ml of fresh peripheral blood supplied the PBMCs. TCR beta CDR3 region amplification was performed from RNA transcripts. RT-PCR in the first round (using the HTBI primer set) targeted the TCR CDR3. TCRdb ran MiXCR on the multiplex PCR reads and lists one entry per CDR3 protein. Seen here are 360,000 or so distinct CDR3 sequences, 19% observed once, and the top ten hold 3.5% to 4%.

The sequencing sample was made of blood. The J gene is TRBJ2-2, the V gene TRBV4-1; D remains unclear. This TCR was sampled from a woman younger than 35 with Graves' hyperthyroidism. The CDR3 protein is CASSPSSVATGELFF. CDR3 sequence (DNA): TGCGCCAGCAGCCCCTCCAGCGTCGCCACCGGGGAGCTGTTTTTT.